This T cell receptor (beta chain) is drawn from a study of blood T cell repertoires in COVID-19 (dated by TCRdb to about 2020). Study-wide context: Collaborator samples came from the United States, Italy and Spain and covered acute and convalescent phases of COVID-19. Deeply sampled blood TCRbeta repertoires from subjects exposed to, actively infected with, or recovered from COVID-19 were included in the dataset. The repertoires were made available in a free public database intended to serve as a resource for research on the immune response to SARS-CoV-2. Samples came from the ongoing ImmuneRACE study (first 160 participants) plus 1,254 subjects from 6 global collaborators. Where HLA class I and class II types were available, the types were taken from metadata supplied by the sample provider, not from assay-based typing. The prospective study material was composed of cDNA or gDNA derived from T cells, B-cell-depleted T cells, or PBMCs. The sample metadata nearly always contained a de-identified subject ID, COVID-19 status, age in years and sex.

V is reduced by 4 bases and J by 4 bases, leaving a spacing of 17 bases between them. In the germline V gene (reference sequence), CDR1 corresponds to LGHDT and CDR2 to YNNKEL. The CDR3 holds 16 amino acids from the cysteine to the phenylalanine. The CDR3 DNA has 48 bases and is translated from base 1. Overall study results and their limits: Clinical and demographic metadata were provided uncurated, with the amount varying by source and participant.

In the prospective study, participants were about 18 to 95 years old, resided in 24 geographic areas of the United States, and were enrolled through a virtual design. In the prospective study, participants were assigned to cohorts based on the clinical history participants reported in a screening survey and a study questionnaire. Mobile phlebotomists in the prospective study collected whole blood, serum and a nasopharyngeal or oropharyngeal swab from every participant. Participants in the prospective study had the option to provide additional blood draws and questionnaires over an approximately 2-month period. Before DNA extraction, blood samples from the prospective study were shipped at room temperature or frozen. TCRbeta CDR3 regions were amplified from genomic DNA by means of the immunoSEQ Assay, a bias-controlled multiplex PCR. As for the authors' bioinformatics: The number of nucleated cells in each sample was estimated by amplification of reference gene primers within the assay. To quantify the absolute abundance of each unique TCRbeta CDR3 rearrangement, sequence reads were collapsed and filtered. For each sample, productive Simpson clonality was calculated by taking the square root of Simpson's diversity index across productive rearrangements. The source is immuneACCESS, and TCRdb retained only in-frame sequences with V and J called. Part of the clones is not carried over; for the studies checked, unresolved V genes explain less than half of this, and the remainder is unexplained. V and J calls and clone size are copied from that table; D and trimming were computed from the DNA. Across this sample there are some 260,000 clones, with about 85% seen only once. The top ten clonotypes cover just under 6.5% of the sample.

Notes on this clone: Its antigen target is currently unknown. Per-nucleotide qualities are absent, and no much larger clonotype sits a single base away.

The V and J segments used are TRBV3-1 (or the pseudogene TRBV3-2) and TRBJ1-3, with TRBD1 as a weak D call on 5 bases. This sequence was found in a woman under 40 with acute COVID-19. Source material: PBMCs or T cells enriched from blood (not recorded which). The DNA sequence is TGTGCCAGCAGCCGACAGTATAGAGGATTCGGAAACACCATATATTTT. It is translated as CASSRQYRGFGNTIYF.